One and the same sample provided the 18 T cell receptor beta chains below, sequenced in a study of T cells in Graves' hyperthyroidism and ophthalmopathy. From RNA transcripts, TCR beta CDR3 regions were amplified. HTBI primers were used for first-round RT-PCR of the TCR CDR3. TCRdb reanalysed the multiplex PCR reads using MiXCR and keeps one entry per CDR3 protein. Here the sample spans fewer than 400,000 distinct CDR3 sequences, approximately 25% being singletons. Sequencing input: blood. The receptors were gathered from a man in his forties or fifties with Graves' hyperthyroidism.

This clonotype was observed at least ten times. This chain connects TRBV5-1 to TRBJ2-3; 10 bases agree with TRBD1. Trimming took 0 bases from V and 2 from J; bases not matched to a gene: 9. Germline V lookup: CDR1 SGHRS, CDR2 YFSETQ. There are 18 residues in the CDR3. The CDR3 nucleotides read TGCGCCAGCAGCTTGGTCGGCGGGACAGGGGTATCCACAGATACGCAGTATTTT. It codes for CASSLVGGTGVSTDTQYF.

The sample holds a few counts of this clonotype. This chain joins TRBV7-2 and TRBJ2-7; D remains ambiguous. CDR3 length equals 15 residues. The ends were cut back, 3 bases at V and 2 bases at J, with 14 bases in the middle. Looked up from germline, CDR1 is SGHTA and CDR2 is FQGNSA. For the CDR3, the DNA is TGTGCCAGCAGCTTGGATTTGACCCGGACCTACGAGCAGTACTTC. Translating it yields CASSLDLTRTYEQYF. The whole variable domain, remainder taken from reference TRBV7-2 and TRBJ2-7, is GAGVSQSPSNKVTEKGKDVELRCDPISGHTALYWYRQSLGQGLEFLIYFQGNSAPDKSGLPSDRFSAERTGGSVSTLTIQRTQQEDSAVYLCASSLDLTRTYEQYFGPGTRLTVT.

The chain combines TRBV7-9 with TRBJ2-3; D gene uncertain. The CDR3 length is 17 residues. The germline CDR1 and CDR2 sequences are SEHNR and FQNEAQ (reference sequence). V gave up 4 bases and J gave up 0 bases, with 17 bases separating them. CDR3 sequence: CASSWRRRHLSTDTQYF. CDR3 bases: TGTGCCAGCAGCTGGCGTAGGAGACACTTGAGCACAGATACGCAGTATTTT.

This clonotype was observed a handful of times. The J gene is TRBJ1-1, the V gene TRBV27; D is perhaps TRBD1 (6 bases). V was clipped by 6 bases and J by 0 bases, with 11 bases between them. CDR1 is MNHEY, CDR2 SMNVEV, per germline (reference sequence). The length of the CDR3 is 14 residues. This CDR3 reads CASRSEGVNTEAFF. Here the CDR3 DNA reads TGTGCCAGCAGGTCCGAGGGGGTGAACACTGAAGCTTTCTTT.

This rearrangement joins TRBV30 to TRBJ1-4, with 7 nucleotides matching TRBD1. The V and J ends lost 0 bases and 8 bases, in that order; junction bases with no gene match: 6. Looked up from germline, CDR1 is GTSNPN and CDR2 is SVGIG (reference sequence). The CDR3 covers 14 residues. In DNA, the CDR3 is TGTGCCTGGAGTGTTAGACAGGGATTCGAAAAACTGTTTTTT. Residues: CAWSVRQGFEKLFF.

The chain employs TRBV20-1 and TRBJ1-5; 7 nucleotides agree with TRBD1. Germline V gene data show CDR1 as DFQATT and CDR2 as SNEGSKA (reference sequence). J was trimmed by 6 bases and V by 5 bases; bases with no gene match: 7. This CDR3 has 13 residues. CDR3 DNA sequence: TGCAGTGCTCGGACAGGCCCCTCTCAGCCCCAGCATTTT. This codes for CSARTGPSQPQHF.

The chain links TRBV5-1 to TRBJ1-6; D may be TRBD1 (6 bases). The V gene lost 3 bases and the J gene lost 7 bases, with 8 bases spanning the gap. Per the germline V gene, CDR1 is SGHRS and CDR2 is YFSETQ. The CDR3 has 13 amino acids. The CDR3 bases are TGCGCCAGCAGCTCGGGGGGCAATTCACCCCTCCACTTT. Its translation is CASSSGGNSPLHF. Drawing the rest from reference TRBV5-1 and TRBJ1-6, the complete variable domain is KAGVTQTPRYLIKTRGQQVTLSCSPISGHRSVSWYQQTPGQGLQFLFEYFSETQRNKGNFPGRFSGRQFSNSRSEMNVSTLELGDSALYLCASSSGGNSPLHFGNGTRLTVT.

This clonotype was counted only a few times. The V and J genes are TRBV20-1 and TRBJ1-5, with D possibly matching TRBD1 (6 bases). The CDR3 runs to 13 residues. The germline V gene has CDR1 DFQATT and CDR2 SNEGSKA (reference sequence). Between the trimmed V and J ends, which lost 6 bases and 8 bases, there was a span of 17 bases. CDR3 residues: CSALTIEGEPQHF. The CDR3 region has the DNA TGCAGTGCACTGACAATCGAGGGGGAGCCCCAGCATTTT.

V usage is TRBV20-1 and J usage is TRBJ2-7; 8 positions agree with TRBD1. Germline CDR1 DFQATT, CDR2 SNEGSKA (reference sequence). V shed 0 bases and J 5 bases; nucleotides not matched to a gene: 6. The CDR3 has 14 amino acids. The CDR3 loop is CSARDWTGRNEQYF. The CDR3 region has the DNA TGCAGTGCTAGAGATTGGACAGGGAGAAACGAGCAGTACTTC.

The chain links TRBV7-3 to TRBJ1-1; 7 bases align to TRBD1. From germline, CDR1 is SGHTA and CDR2 FQGTGA. V lost 5 bases and J lost 5; bases outside the gene matches: 8. There are 14 residues in the CDR3. CDR3 in amino acids: CASSMQGVDTEAFF. CDR3 coding DNA: TGTGCCAGCAGCATGCAGGGGGTAGATACTGAAGCTTTCTTT.

In its sample, this clonotype was seen a few times. The V call is TRBV5-6, the J call TRBJ2-2; no firm D call. The CDR3 runs 12 residues. The germline gives CDR1 SGHDT, CDR2 YYEEEE. Trimming left V 4 bases short and J 7 bases short, with 8 bases between. CDR3 in amino acids: CASSLQVGELFF. CDR3 sequence (DNA): TGTGCCAGCAGCCTCCAAGTCGGGGAGCTGTTTTTT.

This clonotype was seen many times. This chain connects TRBV12-3 or TRBV12-4 to TRBJ1-1; D is perhaps TRBD1 (5 bases). V dropped 6 bases and J dropped 11 bases, with 16 bases sitting between them. The CDR3 is 12 amino acids. This chain's CDR3 is CASSPWGEKAFF. DNA for the CDR3: TGTGCCAGCAGCCCCTGGGGGGAAAAGGCTTTCTTT.

This clonotype was observed at least ten times. The CDR3 spells CASTPSGRASEQYF. The CDR3 nucleotides read TGTGCCAGCACCCCTAGCGGGAGGGCCTCCGAGCAGTACTTC. This sequence joins TRBV12-3 or TRBV12-4 and TRBJ2-7; TRBD2 matches 12 bases. CDR3 length: 14 residues. Trimming at V came to 7 bases and at J to 6 bases, leaving 7 bases not matched to a gene.

This clonotype was counted a few times. The chain uses TRBV30 and TRBJ1-1, with D perhaps matching TRBD1 (5 bases). Trimming pared 4 bases from V and 5 bases from J, leaving 14 bases between. The CDR3 consists of 13 residues. Germline loops: CDR1 GTSNPN, CDR2 SVGIG (reference sequence). CDR3 coding DNA: TGTGCCTGGATCCGACACCAGGGTACTGAAGCTTTCTTT. It specifies CAWIRHQGTEAFF.

This clonotype was recorded at least ten times. The J gene is TRBJ2-3, the V gene TRBV2; unclear D gene. Germline lookup yields CDR1 SNHLY and CDR2 FYNNEI. Trimming cost V 3 bases and J 0 bases, with 10 bases left between them. The CDR3 extends over 15 amino acids. The CDR3 region is CASSEGNPSTDTQYF. In nucleotides, the CDR3 is TGTGCCAGCAGTGAGGGGAACCCAAGCACAGATACGCAGTATTTT.

The genes are TRBV6-1 and TRBJ1-2; weak D call: TRBD1 (5 bases). V lost 0 bases and J lost 3, with 11 bases in between. The CDR3 is made up of 15 amino acids. The germline V gene has CDR1 MNHNS and CDR2 SASEGT. The CDR3: CASSEAQGPYYGYTF. The CDR3 DNA is TGTGCCAGCAGTGAAGCGCAGGGACCCTACTATGGCTACACCTTC.

For this clonotype: One base away lies a much larger clone, so this may be a sequencing read error. The chain employs TRBV28 and TRBJ2-7; 13 nucleotides line up with TRBD2. The CDR3 covers 15 residues. The V gene's germline CDR1 is MDHEN and CDR2 SYDVKM. The CDR3 bases are TGTGCCAACAGTTGGACTAGCGGGAGCTCCTACGAGCAGTACTTC. It codes for CANSWTSGSSYEQYF.

The table lists this clonotype with a few counts. This chain uses TRBV6-1 with TRBJ1-1; D perhaps matches TRBD1 (5 bases). The CDR3 is made up of 13 amino acids. The V end lost 8 bases, the J end lost 5 bases, and 15 bases lay between the germline ends. CDR1 and CDR2 from the germline V gene are MNHNS and SASEGT. CDR3 region: CASGLEGSTEAFF. In DNA form, the CDR3 reads TGTGCCAGCGGATTAGAGGGGTCAACTGAAGCTTTCTTT.